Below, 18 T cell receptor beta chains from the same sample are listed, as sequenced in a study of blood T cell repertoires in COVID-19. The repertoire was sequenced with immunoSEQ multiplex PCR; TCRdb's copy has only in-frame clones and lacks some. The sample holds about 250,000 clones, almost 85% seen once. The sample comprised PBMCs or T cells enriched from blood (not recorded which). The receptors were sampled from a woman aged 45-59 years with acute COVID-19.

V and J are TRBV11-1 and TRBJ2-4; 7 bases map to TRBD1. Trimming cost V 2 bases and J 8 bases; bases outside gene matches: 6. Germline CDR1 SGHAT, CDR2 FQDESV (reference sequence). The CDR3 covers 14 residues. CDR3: CASSLRGPGYIQYF. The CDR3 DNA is TGTGCCAGCAGCTTAAGGGGGCCGGGCTACATTCAGTACTTC.

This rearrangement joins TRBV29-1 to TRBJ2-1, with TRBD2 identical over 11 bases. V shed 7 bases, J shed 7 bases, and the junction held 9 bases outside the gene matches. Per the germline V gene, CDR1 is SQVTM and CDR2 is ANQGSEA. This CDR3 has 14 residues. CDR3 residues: CSGAVAGGPNEQFF. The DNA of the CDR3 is TGCAGCGGGGCAGTAGCGGGGGGGCCTAATGAGCAGTTCTTC.

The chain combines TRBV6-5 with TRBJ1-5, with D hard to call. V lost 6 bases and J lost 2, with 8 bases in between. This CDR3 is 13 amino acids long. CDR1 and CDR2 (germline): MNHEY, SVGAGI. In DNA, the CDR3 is TGTGCCAGCAGCCAGGTCCGCAATCAGCCCCAGCATTTT. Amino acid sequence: CASSQVRNQPQHF.

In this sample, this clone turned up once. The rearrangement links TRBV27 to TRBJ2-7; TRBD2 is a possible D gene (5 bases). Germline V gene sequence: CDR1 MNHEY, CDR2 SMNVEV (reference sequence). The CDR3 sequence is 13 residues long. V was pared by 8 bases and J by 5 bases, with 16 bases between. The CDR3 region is CASRAGGSHEQYF. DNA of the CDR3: TGTGCCAGCCGCGCTGGAGGTTCCCACGAGCAGTACTTC.

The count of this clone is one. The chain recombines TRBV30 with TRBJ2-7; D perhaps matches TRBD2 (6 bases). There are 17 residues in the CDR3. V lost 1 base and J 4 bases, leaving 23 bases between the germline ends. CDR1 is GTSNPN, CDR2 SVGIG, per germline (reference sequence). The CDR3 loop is CAWSGPSRARLGYEQYF. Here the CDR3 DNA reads TGTGCCTGGAGTGGCCCATCTCGGGCCAGACTAGGGTACGAGCAGTACTTC.

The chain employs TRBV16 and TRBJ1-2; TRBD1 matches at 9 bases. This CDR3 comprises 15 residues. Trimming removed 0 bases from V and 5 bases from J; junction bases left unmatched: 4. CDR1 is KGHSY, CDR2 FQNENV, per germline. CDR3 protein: CASSQSGGQGYGYTF. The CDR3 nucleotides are TGTGCCAGCAGCCAATCGGGGGGACAGGGTTATGGCTACACCTTC. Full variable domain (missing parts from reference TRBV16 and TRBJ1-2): GEEVAQTPKHLVRGEGQKAKLYCAPIKGHSYVFWYQQVLKNEFKFLISFQNENVFDETGMPKERFSAKCLPNSPCSLEIQATKLEDSAVYFCASSQSGGQGYGYTFGSGTRLTVV.

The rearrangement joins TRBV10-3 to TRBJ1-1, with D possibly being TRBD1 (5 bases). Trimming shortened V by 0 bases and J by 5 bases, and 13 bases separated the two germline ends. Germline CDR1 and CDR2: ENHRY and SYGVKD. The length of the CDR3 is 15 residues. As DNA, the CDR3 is TGTGCCATCAGTGAGTCGGCGGGGCGGGGGACTGAAGCTTTCTTT. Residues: CAISESAGRGTEAFF.

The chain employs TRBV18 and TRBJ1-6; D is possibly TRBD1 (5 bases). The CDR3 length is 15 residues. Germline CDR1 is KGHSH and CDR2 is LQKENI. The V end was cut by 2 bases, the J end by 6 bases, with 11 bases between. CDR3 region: CASSPSGGLNSPLHF. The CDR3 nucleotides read TGTGCCAGCTCACCATCGGGGGGTCTTAATTCACCCCTCCACTTT.

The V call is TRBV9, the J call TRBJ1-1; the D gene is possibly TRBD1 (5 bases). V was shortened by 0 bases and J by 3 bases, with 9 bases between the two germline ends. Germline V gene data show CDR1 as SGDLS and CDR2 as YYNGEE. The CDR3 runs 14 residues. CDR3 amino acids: CASSVAGYDTEAFF. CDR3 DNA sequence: TGTGCCAGCAGCGTAGCAGGGTATGACACTGAAGCTTTCTTT.

CDR3 region: CASSYRWGAGTGGNNEQFF. For the CDR3, the DNA is TGTGCCAGCAGTTACAGATGGGGGGCCGGAACAGGGGGAAACAATGAGCAGTTCTTC. This chain uses TRBV6-2 or TRBV6-3 with TRBJ2-1; TRBD1 aligns across 8 bases. The CDR3 has 19 amino acids. The germline V gene has CDR1 MNHEY and CDR2 SVGEGT. After removal of 2 bases from V and 5 bases from J, the junction contained 17 bases not matched to a gene.

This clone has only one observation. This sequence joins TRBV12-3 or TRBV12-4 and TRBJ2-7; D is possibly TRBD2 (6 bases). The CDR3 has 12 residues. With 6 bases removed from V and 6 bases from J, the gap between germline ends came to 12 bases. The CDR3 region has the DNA TGTGCCAGCAGCAAGACTAGTCGCGAGCAGTACTTC. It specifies CASSKTSREQYF.

The CDR3 region is CAWSGTSNTEAFF. The CDR3 nucleotides read TGTGCCTGGAGTGGGACATCGAACACTGAAGCTTTCTTT. The chain couples TRBV30 to TRBJ1-1, with D possibly TRBD1 on 5 matching bases. Between the trimmed V and J ends, which lost 1 base and 1 base, there was a span of 7 bases. The germline V gene has CDR1 GTSNPN and CDR2 SVGIG (reference sequence). The CDR3 spans 13 residues. Looking up the rest from reference TRBV30 and TRBJ1-1 gives the full variable domain: SQTIHQWPATLVQPVGSPLSLECTVEGTSNPNLYWYRQAAGRGLQLLFYSVGIGQISSEVPQNLSASRPQDRQFILSSKKLLLSDSGFYLCAWSGTSNTEAFFGQGTRLTVV.

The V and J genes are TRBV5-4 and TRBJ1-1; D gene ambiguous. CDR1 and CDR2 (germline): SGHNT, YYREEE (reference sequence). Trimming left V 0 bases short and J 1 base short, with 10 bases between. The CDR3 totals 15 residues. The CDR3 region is CASSLDGLPNTEAFF. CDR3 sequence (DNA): TGTGCCAGCAGCTTGGACGGACTACCGAACACTGAAGCTTTCTTT.

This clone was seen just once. CDR3 in DNA: TGTGCCTGGACGCGACTAGCGGGGGACACAGATACGCAGTATTTT. Amino acids: CAWTRLAGDTDTQYF. The V gene is TRBV30, the J gene TRBJ2-3; 12 bases are a match to TRBD2. CDR1 and CDR2 from the germline V gene are GTSNPN and SVGIG (reference sequence). The J segment lost 2 bases and the V segment lost 4 bases, leaving 4 bases of the junction unmatched. This CDR3 comprises 15 residues.

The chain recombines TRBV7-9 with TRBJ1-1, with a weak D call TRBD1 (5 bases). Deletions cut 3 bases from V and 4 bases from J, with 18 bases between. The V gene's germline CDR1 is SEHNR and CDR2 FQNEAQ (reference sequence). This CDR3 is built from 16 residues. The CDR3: CASSFYAPGGVTEAFF. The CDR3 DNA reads TGTGCCAGCAGCTTTTACGCTCCGGGGGGAGTCACTGAAGCTTTCTTT.

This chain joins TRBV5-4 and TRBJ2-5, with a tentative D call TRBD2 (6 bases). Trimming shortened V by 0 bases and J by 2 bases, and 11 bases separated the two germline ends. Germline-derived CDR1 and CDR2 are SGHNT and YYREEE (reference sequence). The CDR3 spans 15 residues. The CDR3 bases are TGTGCCAGCAGCTTGGGGGCGGGGAAACAAGAGACCCAGTACTTC. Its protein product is CASSLGAGKQETQYF.

The chain's CDR3 is CAISEPGQGGGGYTF. The CDR3 nucleotides are TGTGCCATCAGTGAGCCGGGACAGGGCGGTGGGGGCTACACCTTC. The chain employs TRBV10-3 and TRBJ1-2; 9 positions agree with TRBD1. V trimming: 2 bases; J trimming: 8 bases; junction bases outside the gene matches: 9. The germline V gene encodes CDR1 ENHRY and CDR2 SYGVKD. The CDR3 is 15 amino acids.

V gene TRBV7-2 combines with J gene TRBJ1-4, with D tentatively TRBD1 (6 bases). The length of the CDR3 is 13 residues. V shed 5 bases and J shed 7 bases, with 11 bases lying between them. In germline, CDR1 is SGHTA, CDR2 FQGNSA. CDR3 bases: TGTGCCAGCAGCCGGGACATCGGTGAAAAACTGTTTTTT. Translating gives CASSRDIGEKLFF.